Here is one TCR beta chain with its context. Its antigen is not identified. Semi-nested PCR with Nested Universal Primer A followed constant-region reverse priming of full-length variable regions. TCRdb used MiXCR to reprocess the 5' RACE reads, holding one entry per CDR3 protein. The table lists 30,000 or so distinct CDR3 sequences, roughly 30% of them singletons, with under 3% in the top ten. Cells sorted as Tregs were CD4+, CD25+ and CD127-/low. Study conclusions and caveats: Greatest tumor Treg TCR overlap was with tumor naive CD4+ cells. The larger cohort examined one V-J beta rearrangement, not whole repertoires. The TCR gene usage of tumor memory CD4+ T cells clustered together with blood and lymph node memory CD4+ cells and with lymph node naive CD4+ cells.

CDR3 length: 13 amino acids. Germline values: CDR1 SGHTA, CDR2 FQGTGA. Trimming took off 0 bases at V and 6 bases at J, with 6 bases between the two ends. The rearrangement uses TRBV7-3 and TRBJ2-1; no firm D call. Sequenced material: tumor-infiltrating Tregs sorted from the breast tumor. The clonotype was recovered from a female donor with breast cancer. CDR3 sequence: CASSLTRSNEQFF. Here the CDR3 DNA reads TGTGCCAGCAGCTTAACCCGCAGCAATGAGCAGTTCTTC.